The subject of this entry is one T cell receptor beta chain. The data were taken from a study of regulatory and conventional T cells in RAG deficiency. The CDR3 consists of 17 residues. The germline V gene encodes CDR1 SGHKS and CDR2 YYEKEE (reference sequence). V was clipped by 2 bases and J by 3 bases; unmatched bases: 6. The method was immunoSEQ multiplex PCR; TCRdb's version includes in-frame clones alone and lacks a portion of them. In the table there are fewer than 35,000 clones, approximately 90% of which are singletons. The same sample was also used in a study of regulatory T cells. From that study: The primer mix had 52 TRBV and 13 TRBJ primers. In patients, unique TRB V-J pairs were restricted and V/J usage skewed, especially in Tregs.

This clonotype originated in a human donor in good health. The J gene is TRBJ2-2, the V gene TRBV5-5; 11 positions agree with TRBD2. Specimen: CD8+ T cells sorted from blood. CDR3 sequence reads: CASSFSSSGGYTGELFF. DNA for the CDR3: TGTGCCAGCAGCTTTTCCTCTAGCGGGGGGTACACCGGGGAGCTGTTTTTT.